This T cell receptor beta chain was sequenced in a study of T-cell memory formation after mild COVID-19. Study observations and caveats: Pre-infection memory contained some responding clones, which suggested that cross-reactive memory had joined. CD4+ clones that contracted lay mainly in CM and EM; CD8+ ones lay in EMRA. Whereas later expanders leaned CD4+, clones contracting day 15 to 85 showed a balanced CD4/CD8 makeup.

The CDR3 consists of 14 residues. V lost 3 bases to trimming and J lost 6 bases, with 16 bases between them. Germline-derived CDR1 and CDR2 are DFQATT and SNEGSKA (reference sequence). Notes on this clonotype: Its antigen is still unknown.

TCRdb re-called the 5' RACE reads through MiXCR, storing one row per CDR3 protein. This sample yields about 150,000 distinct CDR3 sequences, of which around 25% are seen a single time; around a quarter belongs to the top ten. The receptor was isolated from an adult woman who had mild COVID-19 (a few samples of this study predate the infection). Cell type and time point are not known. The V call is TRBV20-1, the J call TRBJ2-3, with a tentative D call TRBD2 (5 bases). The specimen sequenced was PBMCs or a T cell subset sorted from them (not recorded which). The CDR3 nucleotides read TGCAGTGCTAGGCTACTAGGTATCGAGGATACGCAGTATTTT. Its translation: CSARLLGIEDTQYF.